This T cell receptor (beta chain) was documented in a study of human thymus T cells. This CDR3 is 15 amino acids long. Looked up from germline, CDR1 is SEHNR and CDR2 is FQNEAQ (reference sequence). Generated by immunoSEQ multiplex PCR, the TCRdb table keeps only in-frame clones and is missing some. In the table there are 100,000 to 150,000 clones, approximately 96% of which are singletons. As concerns this clone: The junction departs from germline at one end; a sequencing error may be responsible.

Corrective cardiac surgery supplied the resected thymus tissue. All donors were healthy Finnish infants who were undergoing corrective surgery to treat congenital heart defects. This sequence originates from a boy under two years old with a congenital heart defect but otherwise immunologically healthy. The source material was thymus tissue. The chain carries TRBV7-9 and TRBJ2-1; D remains ambiguous. The CDR3 protein is CASTLRVSPPNEQFF. The CDR3 DNA follows: TGTGCCAGCACCTTACGAGTCTCCCCACCCAATGAGCAGTTCTTC.